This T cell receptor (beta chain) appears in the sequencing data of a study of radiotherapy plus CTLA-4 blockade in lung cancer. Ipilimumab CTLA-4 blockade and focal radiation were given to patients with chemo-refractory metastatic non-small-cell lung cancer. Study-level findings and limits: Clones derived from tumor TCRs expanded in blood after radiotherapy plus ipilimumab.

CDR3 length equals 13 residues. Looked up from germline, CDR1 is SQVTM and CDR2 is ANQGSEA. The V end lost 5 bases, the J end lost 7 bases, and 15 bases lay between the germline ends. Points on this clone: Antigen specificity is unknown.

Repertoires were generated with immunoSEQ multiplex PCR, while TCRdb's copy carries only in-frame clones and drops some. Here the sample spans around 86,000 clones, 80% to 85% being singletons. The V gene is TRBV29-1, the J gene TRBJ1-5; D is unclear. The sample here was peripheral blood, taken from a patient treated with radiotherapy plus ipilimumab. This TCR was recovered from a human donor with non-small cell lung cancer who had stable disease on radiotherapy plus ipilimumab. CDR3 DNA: TGCAGCGTTTCGGACGGTACGATGCAGCCCCAGCATTTT. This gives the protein CSVSDGTMQPQHF.